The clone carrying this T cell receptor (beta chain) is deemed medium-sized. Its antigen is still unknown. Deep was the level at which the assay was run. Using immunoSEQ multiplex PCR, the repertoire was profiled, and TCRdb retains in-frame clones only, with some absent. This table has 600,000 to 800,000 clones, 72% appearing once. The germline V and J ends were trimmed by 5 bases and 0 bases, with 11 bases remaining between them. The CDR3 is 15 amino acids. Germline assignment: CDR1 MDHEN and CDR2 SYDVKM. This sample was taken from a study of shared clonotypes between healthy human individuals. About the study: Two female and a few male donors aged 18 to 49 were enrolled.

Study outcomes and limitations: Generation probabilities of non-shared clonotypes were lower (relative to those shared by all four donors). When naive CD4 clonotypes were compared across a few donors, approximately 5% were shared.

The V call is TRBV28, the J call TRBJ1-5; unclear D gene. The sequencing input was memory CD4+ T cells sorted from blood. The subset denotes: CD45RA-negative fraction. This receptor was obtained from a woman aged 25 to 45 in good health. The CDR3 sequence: CASSPDLYSNQPQHF. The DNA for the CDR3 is TGTGCCAGCAGTCCGGACTTGTATAGCAATCAGCCCCAGCATTTT. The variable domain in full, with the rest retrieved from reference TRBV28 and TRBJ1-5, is DVKVTQSSRYLVKRTGEKVFLECVQDMDHENMFWYRQDPGLGLRLIYFSYDVKMKEKGDIPEGYSVSREKKERFSLILESASTNQTSMYLCASSPDLYSNQPQHFGDGTRLSIL.